The 21 T cell receptor beta chains given below trace back to one sample, sequenced in a study of T cell repertoires in cytomegalovirus infection. TCRdb processed the reads anew with MiXCR; each CDR3 protein has one entry. The sample lists about 830,000 distinct CDR3 sequences, about 31% seen once, with around 12% in the top ten. No antigen has been assigned to these receptors. The specimen comprised cultured CD8+ T cells from PBMCs, sampled from culture after CMV antigen stimulation. The receptors originated from a human donor in good health (CMV status not recorded). Some clones in this sample may be carry-over from other donors' samples.

The rearrangement uses TRBV4-1 and TRBJ1-1; 11 bases are shared with TRBD1. The V gene's germline CDR1 is MGHRA and CDR2 YSYEKL. V trimming: 0 bases; J trimming: 4 bases; junction bases outside the gene matches: 4. This CDR3 comprises 16 residues. The DNA for the CDR3 is TGCGCCAGCAGCCAAGACTGGGGGACAGGGGGCACTGAAGCTTTCTTT. Amino acids: CASSQDWGTGGTEAFF.

This clonotype turned up a few times. This chain links TRBV20-1 with TRBJ1-5, with 10 bases identical to TRBD1. The V gene end was trimmed by 6 bases and the J gene end by 3 bases; junction bases not matched to a gene: 11. CDR3 size: 16 residues. Germline assignment: CDR1 DFQATT and CDR2 SNEGSKA (reference sequence). CDR3 residues: CSAPNGDRGYNQPQHF. The CDR3 bases are TGCAGTGCCCCCAATGGGGACAGGGGTTACAATCAGCCCCAGCATTTT.

This clonotype has at least ten counts. The J gene is TRBJ1-1, the V gene TRBV7-8; tentative D call: TRBD1 (6 bases). This CDR3 is 15 amino acids long. CDR1 is SGHVS, CDR2 FQNEAQ, per germline. V shed 4 bases and J shed 2 bases, with 14 bases lying between them. The CDR3 reads CASSSRDKVNTEAFF. The CDR3 DNA reads TGTGCCAGCAGCTCCCGGGACAAGGTAAACACTGAAGCTTTCTTT. The variable domain in full, completed from reference TRBV7-8 and TRBJ1-1, reads GAGVSQSPRYKVAKRGQDVALRCDPISGHVSLFWYQQALGQGPEFLTYFQNEAQLDKSGLPSDRFFAERPEGSVSTLKIQRTQQEDSAVYLCASSSRDKVNTEAFFGQGTRLTVV.

The table lists this clonotype with a count of one. CDR3 sequence: CASTFRLEKLFF. Written as DNA, the CDR3 is TGTGCCAGCACCTTCCGTTTGGAAAAACTGTTTTTT. This sequence joins TRBV28 and TRBJ1-4; the D is unclear. The CDR3 runs to 12 residues. V was trimmed by 7 bases and J by 8 bases, leaving 11 bases between them. Germline assignment: CDR1 MDHEN and CDR2 SYDVKM.

This clonotype was observed a few times. V gene TRBV2 combines with J gene TRBJ2-1; D may be TRBD1 or TRBD2 (5 bases each). Germline-derived CDR1 and CDR2 are SNHLY and FYNNEI. This CDR3 has 12 amino acids. Trimming took off 9 bases at V and 3 bases at J, with 9 bases between the two ends. As DNA, the CDR3 is TGTGCCAGTCTGGGGGACTACAATGAGCAGTTCTTC. This translates into CASLGDYNEQFF.

The rearrangement joins TRBV27 to TRBJ1-1; D uncertain. CDR1 is MNHEY, CDR2 SMNVEV, per germline (reference sequence). The CDR3 runs to 14 residues. Trimming removed 6 bases at V and 4 bases at J, with 15 bases between. Written as DNA, the CDR3 is TGTGCCAGCAGCCCCGGCGTAAGGGTCACTGAAGCTTTCTTT. Protein sequence: CASSPGVRVTEAFF.

This clonotype occurred once. V and J are TRBV12-3 or TRBV12-4 and TRBJ1-5; possibly TRBD1 for D (6 bases). Trimming pared 11 bases from V and 3 bases from J, leaving 14 bases between. CDR3 length: 13 residues. The CDR3 region has the DNA TGTGCCTCCAGGGGCCAGGACAATCAGCCCCAGCATTTT. Protein product: CASRGQDNQPQHF.

This clonotype was counted only a few times. This chain uses TRBV10-2 with TRBJ1-1; 10 bases line up with TRBD1. Germline V gives CDR1 WSHSY, CDR2 SAAADI. This CDR3 contains 14 residues. V lost 8 bases, J lost 3 bases, and 6 bases stayed unmatched. CDR3 in amino acids: CASGDRGGDTEAFF. The CDR3 DNA follows: TGCGCCAGCGGGGACAGGGGAGGGGACACTGAAGCTTTCTTT.

The CDR3: CASSYSRGSEQYV. The CDR3 bases are TGTGCCAGCAGTTACTCGCGGGGTTCCGAGCAGTACGTC. The rearrangement joins TRBV6-5 to TRBJ2-7; tentatively, D is TRBD2 (6 bases). This CDR3 comprises 13 residues. In germline, CDR1 is MNHEY, CDR2 SVGAGI. The ends were cut back, 0 bases at V and 6 bases at J, with 9 bases in the middle.

This clonotype has more than one count but fewer than ten. The rearrangement joins TRBV20-1 to TRBJ1-4; 8 nucleotides agree with TRBD1. CDR1 is DFQATT and CDR2 is SNEGSKA in the germline V gene (reference sequence). There are 13 residues in the CDR3. J lost 7 bases, V lost 6 bases, and 7 bases had no gene match. The chain's CDR3 is CSASGGFGEKLFF. DNA of the CDR3: TGCAGTGCCTCAGGGGGCTTCGGTGAAAAACTGTTTTTT.

With regard to this clonotype: The junction differs from germline at one of its ends, possibly a read error. The rearrangement links TRBV4-1 to TRBJ2-5; 16 bases map to TRBD2. This CDR3 spans 19 amino acids. Germline CDR1 reads MGHRA; CDR2 reads YSYEKL. CDR3 residues: CASSLSGTSGGAYRETQYF. The CDR3 nucleotides read TGTGCCAGCAGCCTTTCCGGGACTAGCGGGGGGGCCTATCGTGAGACCCAGTACTTC.

This chain's CDR3 is CASSLSEGDPYNEQFF. CDR3 DNA: TGTGCCAGCAGTTTATCTGAAGGGGATCCCTACAATGAGCAGTTCTTC. The J gene is TRBJ2-1, the V gene TRBV27, with D tentatively TRBD1 (5 bases). This CDR3 has 16 amino acids. In germline, CDR1 is MNHEY, CDR2 SMNVEV (reference sequence). V was shortened by 0 bases and J by 2 bases, with 11 bases between the two germline ends.

This clonotype has a count of ten or more. The rearrangement uses TRBV7-2 and TRBJ1-5, with D possibly being TRBD1 (6 bases). The CDR3 is 13 residues long. The V and J ends lost 5 bases and 4 bases respectively, with 9 bases between them. Germline V gives CDR1 SGHTA, CDR2 FQGNSA. The CDR3 region is CASSGQSNQPQHF. The DNA of the CDR3 is TGTGCCAGCAGCGGACAGAGTAATCAGCCCCAGCATTTT.

The CDR3 region is CASRRGASGNTIYF. The CDR3 nucleotides are TGTGCCAGCAGGAGAGGGGCTTCCGGAAACACCATATATTTT. The V and J genes are TRBV12-3 or TRBV12-4 and TRBJ1-3; tentative D call: TRBD1 (5 bases). Trimming took off 6 bases at V and 4 bases at J, with 13 bases between the two ends. CDR3 length: 14 residues.

V is TRBV19 and J is TRBJ2-1; weak D call: TRBD1 (6 bases). V shed 6 bases and J shed 0 bases, with 12 bases lying between them. CDR1 is LNHDA, CDR2 SQIVND, per germline (reference sequence). The CDR3 spans 15 residues. This CDR3 is CASRAGVGSYNEQFF. CDR3 sequence (DNA): TGTGCCAGTAGGGCAGGGGTGGGCTCCTACAATGAGCAGTTCTTC.

The chain joins TRBV20-1 to TRBJ2-3; 12 nucleotides agree with TRBD2. The V segment lost 5 bases and the J segment 3 bases; nucleotides outside the gene matches: 9. This CDR3 has 16 residues. The germline gives CDR1 DFQATT, CDR2 SNEGSKA (reference sequence). The CDR3 DNA reads TGCAGTGCTGCGCTAGCGGGGGGGCCGGGGACAGATACGCAGTATTTT. Translated: CSAALAGGPGTDTQYF.

The chain links TRBV6-6 to TRBJ1-1; the D is unclear. Germline V lookup: CDR1 MNHNY, CDR2 SVGAGI (reference sequence). Trimming left V 5 bases short and J 6 bases short, with 10 bases between. CDR3 size: 12 residues. CDR3 coding DNA: TGTGCCAGCAGTGGCGTCGACCCTGAAGCTTTCTTT. It translates to CASSGVDPEAFF.

The chain uses TRBV10-3 and TRBJ1-2; D is perhaps TRBD1 (6 bases). This CDR3 region has 15 residues. V was cut by 7 bases and J by 8 bases, with 23 bases left in between. CDR1 is ENHRY and CDR2 is SYGVKD in the germline V gene. The CDR3 loop is CAIKTLTGSMEGYTF. Written as DNA, the CDR3 is TGTGCCATCAAGACTCTGACAGGATCTATGGAGGGCTACACCTTC.

There are a few counts of this clonotype. A much larger clone sits a single nucleotide away, making a read error possible. The CDR3 loop is CASSFWGQETQYF. The CDR3 DNA follows: TGTGCCAGCAGTTTTTGGGGGCAAGAGACCCAGTACTTC. The chain is built from TRBV12-3 or TRBV12-4 and TRBJ2-5; D is tentatively TRBD1 or TRBD2 (5 bases each). V was shortened by 3 bases and J by 2 bases, with 7 bases between the two germline ends. CDR3 size: 13 residues.

This clonotype was observed a handful of times. The genes are TRBV7-8 and TRBJ2-7; no clear D gene. The CDR3 has 15 residues. CDR1 is SGHVS, CDR2 FQNEAQ, per germline. V dropped 1 base and J dropped 0 bases, with 10 bases sitting between them. In nucleotides, the CDR3 is TGTGCCAGCAGCTTAGAGGTGGTCAGCTCCTACGAGCAGTACTTC. Its protein product is CASSLEVVSSYEQYF. The entire variable domain, with the rest obtained from reference TRBV7-8 and TRBJ2-7, is as follows: GAGVSQSPRYKVAKRGQDVALRCDPISGHVSLFWYQQALGQGPEFLTYFQNEAQLDKSGLPSDRFFAERPEGSVSTLKIQRTQQEDSAVYLCASSLEVVSSYEQYFGPGTRLTVT.

V gene TRBV2 combines with J gene TRBJ1-4; a possible D gene is TRBD1 (5 bases). Trimming left V 3 bases short and J 8 bases short, with 10 bases between. Germline V gene sequence: CDR1 SNHLY, CDR2 FYNNEI. This CDR3 spans 13 amino acids. CDR3 DNA sequence: TGTGCCAGCAGTGAGGGGCGGCGCGAAAAACTGTTTTTT. Its translation is CASSEGRREKLFF.